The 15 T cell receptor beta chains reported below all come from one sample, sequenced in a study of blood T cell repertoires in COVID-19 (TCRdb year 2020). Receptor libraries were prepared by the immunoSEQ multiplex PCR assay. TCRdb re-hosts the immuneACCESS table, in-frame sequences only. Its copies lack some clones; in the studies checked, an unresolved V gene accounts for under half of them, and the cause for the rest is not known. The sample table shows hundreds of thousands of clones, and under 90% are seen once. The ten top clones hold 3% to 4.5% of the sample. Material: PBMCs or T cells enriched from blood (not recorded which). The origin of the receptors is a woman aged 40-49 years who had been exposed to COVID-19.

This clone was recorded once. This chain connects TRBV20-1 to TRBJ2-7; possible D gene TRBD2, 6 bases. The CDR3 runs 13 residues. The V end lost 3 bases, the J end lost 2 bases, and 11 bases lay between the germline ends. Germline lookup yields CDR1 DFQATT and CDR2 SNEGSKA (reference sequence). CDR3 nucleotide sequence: TGCAGTGCTAGTACTCTAGCGACCTACGAGCAGTACTTC. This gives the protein CSASTLATYEQYF.

The CDR3 DNA reads TGTGCCAGCAGTAGGGGATCCTCTTACTGGGAGACCCAGTACTTC. Residues: CASSRGSSYWETQYF. The genes are TRBV6-5 and TRBJ2-5; a possible D gene is TRBD1 (5 bases). The V gene's germline CDR1 is MNHEY and CDR2 SVGAGI. Trimming stripped 5 bases from V and 5 bases from J, with 18 bases between. The CDR3 length is 15 residues.

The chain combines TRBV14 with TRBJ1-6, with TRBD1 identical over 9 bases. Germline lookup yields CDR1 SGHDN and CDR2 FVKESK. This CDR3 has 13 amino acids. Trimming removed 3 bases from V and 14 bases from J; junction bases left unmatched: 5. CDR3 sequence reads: CASSQDRGISLHF. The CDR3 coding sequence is TGTGCCAGCAGCCAGGACAGGGGAATATCCCTCCACTTT.

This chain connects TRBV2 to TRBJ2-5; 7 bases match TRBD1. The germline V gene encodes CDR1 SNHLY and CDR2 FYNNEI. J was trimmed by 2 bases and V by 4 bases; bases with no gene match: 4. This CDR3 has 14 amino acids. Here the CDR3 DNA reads TGTGCCAGCAGTGGGACGGGACAGCAAGAGACCCAGTACTTC. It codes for CASSGTGQQETQYF.

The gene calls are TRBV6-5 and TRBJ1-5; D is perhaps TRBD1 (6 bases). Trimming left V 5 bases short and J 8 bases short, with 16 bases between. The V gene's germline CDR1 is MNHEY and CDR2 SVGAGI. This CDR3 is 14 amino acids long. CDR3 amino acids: CASSNTQGVEPQHF. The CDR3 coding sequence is TGTGCCAGCAGTAACACACAGGGAGTAGAGCCCCAGCATTTT.

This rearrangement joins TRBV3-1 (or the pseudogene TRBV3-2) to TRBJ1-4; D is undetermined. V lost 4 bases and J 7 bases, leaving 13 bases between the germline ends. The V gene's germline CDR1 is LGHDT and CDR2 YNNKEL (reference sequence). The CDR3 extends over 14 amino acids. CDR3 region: CASSPLGEGEKLFF. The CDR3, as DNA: TGTGCCAGCAGCCCACTTGGCGAGGGTGAAAAACTGTTTTTT.

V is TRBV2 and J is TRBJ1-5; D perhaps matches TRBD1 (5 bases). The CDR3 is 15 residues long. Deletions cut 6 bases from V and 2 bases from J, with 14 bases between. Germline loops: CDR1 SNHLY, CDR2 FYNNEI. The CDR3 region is CASRAGVPGNQPQHF. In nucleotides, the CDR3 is TGTGCCAGCAGAGCGGGGGTCCCCGGCAATCAGCCCCAGCATTTT.

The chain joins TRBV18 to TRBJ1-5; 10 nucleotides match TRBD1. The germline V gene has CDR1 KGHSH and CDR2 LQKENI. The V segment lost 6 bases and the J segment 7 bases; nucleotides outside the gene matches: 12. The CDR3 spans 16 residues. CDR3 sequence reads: CASSHGTGVMSQPQHF. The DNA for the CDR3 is TGTGCCAGCTCGCACGGGACAGGGGTTATGAGCCAGCCCCAGCATTTT.

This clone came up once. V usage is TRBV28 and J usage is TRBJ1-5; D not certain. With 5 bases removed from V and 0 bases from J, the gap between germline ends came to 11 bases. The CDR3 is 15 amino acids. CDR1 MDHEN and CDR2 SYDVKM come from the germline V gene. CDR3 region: CASSGGFISNQPQHF. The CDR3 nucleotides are TGTGCCAGCAGTGGCGGTTTCATTAGCAATCAGCCCCAGCATTTT.

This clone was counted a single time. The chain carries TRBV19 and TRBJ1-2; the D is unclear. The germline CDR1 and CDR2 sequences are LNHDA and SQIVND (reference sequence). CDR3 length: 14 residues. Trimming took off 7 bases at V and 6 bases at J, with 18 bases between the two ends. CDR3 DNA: TGTGCCAGTACCCAGGCCCTTCCCGCCCATGGCTACACCTTC. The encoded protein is CASTQALPAHGYTF.

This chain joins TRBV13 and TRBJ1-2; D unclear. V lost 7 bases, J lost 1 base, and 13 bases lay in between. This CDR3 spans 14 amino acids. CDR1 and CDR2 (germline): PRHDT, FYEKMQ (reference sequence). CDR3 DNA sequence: TGTGCCAGCAACCGCAGAAGACTTAACTATGGCTACACCTTC. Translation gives CASNRRRLNYGYTF.

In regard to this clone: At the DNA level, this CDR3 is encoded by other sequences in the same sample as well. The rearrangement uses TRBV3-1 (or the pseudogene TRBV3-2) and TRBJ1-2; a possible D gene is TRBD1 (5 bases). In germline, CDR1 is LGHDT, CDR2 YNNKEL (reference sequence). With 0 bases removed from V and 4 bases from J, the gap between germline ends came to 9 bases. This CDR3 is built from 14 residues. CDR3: CASSQEGGTYGYTF. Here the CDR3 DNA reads TGTGCCAGCAGCCAAGAGGGGGGTACCTATGGCTACACCTTC.

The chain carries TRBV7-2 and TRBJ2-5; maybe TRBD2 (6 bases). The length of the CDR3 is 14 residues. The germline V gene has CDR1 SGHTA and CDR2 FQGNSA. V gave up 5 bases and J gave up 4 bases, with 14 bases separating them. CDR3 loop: CASSGGVFAETQYF. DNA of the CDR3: TGTGCCAGCAGCGGAGGGGTGTTCGCAGAGACCCAGTACTTC. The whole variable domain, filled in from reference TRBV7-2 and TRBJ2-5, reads GAGVSQSPSNKVTEKGKDVELRCDPISGHTALYWYRQSLGQGLEFLIYFQGNSAPDKSGLPSDRFSAERTGGSVSTLTIQRTQQEDSAVYLCASSGGVFAETQYFGPGTRLLVL.

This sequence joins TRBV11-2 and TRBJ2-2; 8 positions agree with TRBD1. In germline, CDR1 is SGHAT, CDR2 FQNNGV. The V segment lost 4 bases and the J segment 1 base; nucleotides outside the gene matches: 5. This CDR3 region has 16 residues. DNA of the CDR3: TGTGCCAGCAGCTCGCACAGGGGGAGGAACACCGGGGAGCTGTTTTTT. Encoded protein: CASSSHRGRNTGELFF. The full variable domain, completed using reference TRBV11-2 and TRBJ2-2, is EAGVAQSPRYKIIEKRQSVAFWCNPISGHATLYWYQQILGQGPKLLIQFQNNGVVDDSQLPKDRFSAERLKGVDSTLKIQPAKLEDSAVYLCASSSHRGRNTGELFFGEGSRLTVL.

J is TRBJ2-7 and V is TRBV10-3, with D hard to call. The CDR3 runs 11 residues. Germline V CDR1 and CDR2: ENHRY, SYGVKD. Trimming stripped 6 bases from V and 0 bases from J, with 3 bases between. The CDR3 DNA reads TGTGCCATCAGCAACTCCTACGAGCAGTACTTC. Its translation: CAISNSYEQYF.